A single sample gave rise to the 2 T cell receptor beta chains below, sequenced in a study of cytomegalovirus exposure and HLA in healthy donors. The method was immunoSEQ multiplex PCR; TCRdb's version includes in-frame clones alone and lacks a portion of them. Seen here are fewer than 350,000 clones, approximately 87% observed once, and the top ten hold over 0.7%. Sequencing was performed on PBMCs. These TCRs come from a woman aged 18-30 years in good health and CMV-seronegative.

The chain couples TRBV7-8 to TRBJ2-7; 9 nucleotides align to TRBD1. CDR3 length equals 17 residues. Germline assignment: CDR1 SGHVS and CDR2 FQNEAQ. V dropped 2 bases and J dropped 3; count of bases not matched to a gene: 11. The chain's CDR3 is CASSLSVAGTGNYEQYF. CDR3 coding DNA: TGTGCCAGCAGCTTATCAGTTGCCGGGACAGGGAACTACGAGCAGTACTTC.

This clone appeared once. J is TRBJ2-7 and V is TRBV14; 7 nucleotides match TRBD2. The junction had 5 bases not matched to a gene; V was cut back by 6 bases and J by 0 bases. In germline, CDR1 is SGHDN, CDR2 FVKESK. This CDR3 has 14 residues. The CDR3 region is CASRRDYSSYEQYF. CDR3 sequence (DNA): TGTGCCAGCAGGCGGGACTACAGCTCCTACGAGCAGTACTTC.